The following is a T cell receptor beta chain sequence with its context. This clone was detected only a few times. The antigen it recognizes is unknown. No qualities accompany the bases; no much larger clone lies one base away. The record originates from a study of CD8+ T cells in alopecia areata (dated by TCRdb to the late 2010s). Study-wide context: The treated patients took part in an open-label pilot trial in which moderate-to-severe alopecia areata was treated with oral tofacitinib at 5 to 10 mg twice daily. Tofacitinib was given for 6 to 18 months, followed by 6 months of follow-up off drug to assess delayed response and recurrence. In treated patients, disease severity was measured using the SALT score, which gives the percentage of scalp surface area affected. To study T cell clonal expansion in alopecia areata, the researchers applied high-throughput TCRbeta sequencing to both the C3H/HeJ mouse model and human patients. Human TCRbeta sequencing covered scalp tissue and sorted CD4+ and CD8+ peripheral blood T cells from patchy and totalis/universalis alopecia areata patients and healthy controls. Biopsies were taken from tofacitinib-treated patients at baseline and at 4 and 24 weeks of treatment, and a later scalp biopsy was taken in several of the tofacitinib-treated patients. Scalp clonality was compared among normal scalp (n=4), patchy alopecia areata scalp (n=8), and alopecia totalis/universalis scalp (n=8). RNA came from the PAXgene miRNA kit for fixed scalp, the miRNeasy kit for PBMCs, and the RNeasy kit for mouse skin. immunoSEQ multiplex PCR using 35 Vbeta forward primers and 13 Jbeta reverse primers was used to amplify TCRbeta CDR3 regions.

General conclusions and limits of the study: Scalp clonality and the number of expanded CD8+ clones among the top 100 scalp clones were significantly decreased by tofacitinib. Many expanded lesional clones persisted in scalp and blood during tofacitinib treatment, which may partly explain relapse after stopping treatment. Shared TCR sequences between patients were less evident than in mice, which may be partly attributable to HLA diversity in the patient population. Compared with normal scalp, lesional scalp, particularly in alopecia totalis/universalis, had higher clonality and more expanded CD8+ clones, which suggests antigenic drive. Resident alphabeta T cells in normal human skin are also sequenced, complicating scalp TCR repertoire analysis, unlike mouse skin dominated by gammadelta T cells. The treated cohort was small, with a single nonresponder, so links between baseline CD8+ expansion and response need larger studies.

The sample's treatment or condition, from its label and the paper: oral pan-JAK inhibitor, 5-10 mg twice daily. Lesional scalp punch biopsies and peripheral blood were collected from alopecia areata patients. PBMCs were isolated by density centrifugation and stained for CD3, CD4 and CD8, and CD4+ and CD8+ T cells were sorted on a FACSAria. Inclusive of the bounding cysteine and phenylalanine, the CDR3 is 13 residues long. Here the CDR3 DNA is all that survives: 39 bases in frame from base 1. The germline V gene sets CDR1 to KGHSH and CDR2 to LQKENI. V loses 8 bases, J loses 5 bases, and the germline ends lie 15 bases apart. The receptor library was made with the immunoSEQ multiplex PCR assay. RNA was extracted from all samples and reverse transcribed into cDNA, which served as template for TCR sequencing. First-strand cDNA was synthesized with SuperScript III using a 2:1 mix of oligo-dT and random hexamers. Amplification bias was assessed with a synthetic immune receptor repertoire, and residual bias was removed computationally. The original methods were these. After raw reads were preprocessed to remove errors, the CDR3 was defined following IMGT conventions as running from the conserved cysteine to phenylalanine. Clonality was computed by normalizing Shannon entropy by log2 of the number of productive unique TCRs and subtracting the result from 1. Whether each scalp clone was CD4 or CD8 was inferred by checking scalp TCRbeta sequences against the CD4 and CD8 repertoires from sorted blood. Held by TCRdb, this immuneACCESS table contains in-frame sequences only and omits some clones. Under half of the omission traces to an unresolved V gene where checked; the cause of the rest is unknown. V and J calls and clone size are as listed in that table; D and trimming were resolved from the DNA. This sample holds under 300,000 clones; 45% to 70% were observed only once. The ten largest clones take up around 0.84% of the sample.

The receptor was derived from a human donor with alopecia areata. The starting material was CD4+ T cells sorted from blood, obtained around week 54, from a patient treated with tofacitinib. The chain uses TRBV18 and TRBJ2-5; the D gene lacks a confident call. The CDR3 region reads CASNGQVDETQYF. The nucleotides are TGTGCCAGCAACGGGCAGGTCGACGAGACCCAGTACTTC.